This T cell receptor (beta chain) appears in the sequencing data of a study of response to subunit inactivated influenza vaccine. The CDR3 consists of 18 residues. Germline assignment: CDR1 SGHRS and CDR2 YFSETQ. The V gene end was trimmed by 2 bases and the J gene end by 1 base; junction bases not matched to a gene: 10. Study results and caveats: T cells newly recruited by each seasonal influenza vaccination are few, the authors suggested.

TCRdb reprocessed the RT-PCR reads via MiXCR and lists one record per CDR3 protein. The sample shows 450,000 to 600,000 distinct CDR3 sequences, about 15% of them seen only once. Concerning this clonotype: Its antigen remains unknown.

V is TRBV5-1 and J is TRBJ2-3, with TRBD2 matching 10 bases. This TCR was sampled from a man aged 45-69 years who received an inactivated influenza vaccine. The sample consisted of CD4+ T cells sorted from PBMCs, taken less than 30 months after vaccination. CDR3 bases: TGCGCCAGCAGCTTTTGGTCTTCCGGGACTAGCGGCACAGATACGCAGTATTTT. It specifies CASSFWSSGTSGTDTQYF.